The text below deals with one T cell receptor (beta chain). Its antigen is unknown. Clones were sequenced by immunoSEQ multiplex PCR, and TCRdb holds only the in-frame ones, with some missing. Found here are more than 25,000 clones, 60% to 85% of them singletons; the top ten hold approximately 30%. The data derive from a study of STAT3 mutations in large granular lymphocyte leukemia. Study at large: Over half of T-LGLL patients had one or more immunosuppressive regimens. General study results and limits: In T-cell large granular lymphocyte leukemia, about half of patients showed multiple immunodominant subclonotypes. Sampling intervals varied between patients and samples.

V shed 5 bases and J 2 bases; nucleotides not matched to a gene: 7. The germline V gene has CDR1 SGDLS and CDR2 YYNGEE. The CDR3 is 15 residues long. This receptor was taken from a woman aged 45 to 65 with T-cell large granular lymphocyte leukemia. Some clones in this sample may be carry-over from other donors' samples. J is TRBJ2-5 and V is TRBV9, with 9 nucleotides matching TRBD1. The sample was peripheral blood mononuclear cells. This CDR3 reads CASRRGTGTQETQYF. The CDR3, as DNA: TGTGCCAGCAGGAGGGGGACAGGGACTCAAGAGACCCAGTACTTC.